The 8 T cell receptor beta chains listed next were all sequenced from one sample in a study of T-cell reconstitution after alpha-beta-depleted transplantation in children. TCRbeta library preparation incorporated unique molecular identifiers. TCRdb ran MiXCR on the PCR reads and lists one entry per CDR3 protein. The table lists about 240,000 distinct CDR3 sequences, about 25% of them singletons. The sample in question was PBMCs, obtained before TCRalphabeta/CD19-depleted stem cell transplant. Every receptor here comes from a girl aged 2 to 10 with Fanconi anemia, due to receive a stem cell transplant.

V is TRBV7-3 and J is TRBJ2-3; D might be TRBD1 or TRBD2, each matching 5 bases. This CDR3 has 18 amino acids. V was pared by 5 bases and J by 2 bases, with 23 bases between. CDR1 is SGHTA and CDR2 is FQGTGA in the germline V gene. The CDR3 DNA follows: TGTGCCAGCAGCCAATCCCCAGGGAGATGGCAGGCCACAGATACGCAGTATTTT. It yields the protein CASSQSPGRWQATDTQYF.

The V and J genes are TRBV6-1 and TRBJ2-7; a possible D gene is TRBD1 (6 bases). Germline lookup yields CDR1 MNHNS and CDR2 SASEGT. The ends were cut back, 5 bases at V and 2 bases at J, with 16 bases in the middle. The CDR3 is 15 residues long. In DNA form, the CDR3 reads TGTGCCAGCAGTAAAGGGGGTTCGCTGACCTACGAGCAGTACTTC. Amino acid sequence: CASSKGGSLTYEQYF.

The J gene is TRBJ2-5, the V gene TRBV10-3; D remains unclear. V lost 4 bases to trimming and J lost 5 bases, with 14 bases between them. Germline V gene sequence: CDR1 ENHRY, CDR2 SYGVKD. The CDR3 extends over 14 amino acids. This CDR3 reads CAISGSGAEETQYF. CDR3 bases: TGTGCCATCAGTGGGTCTGGCGCGGAGGAGACCCAGTACTTC.

This clonotype was recorded many times. The chain is built from TRBV7-2 and TRBJ2-1, with D possibly being TRBD1 (6 bases). The CDR3 is 16 amino acids. V was trimmed by 2 bases and J by 2 bases, leaving 13 bases between them. The germline CDR1 and CDR2 sequences are SGHTA and FQGNSA. CDR3 amino acids: CASSLIGGITYNEQFF. In nucleotides, the CDR3 is TGTGCCAGCAGCTTAATAGGGGGAATAACCTACAATGAGCAGTTCTTC.

CDR3: CASSLTSGGIETQYF. The DNA of the CDR3 is TGTGCCAGCAGCTTAACCTCAGGGGGCATAGAGACCCAGTACTTC. This rearrangement joins TRBV11-2 to TRBJ2-5; 8 nucleotides align to TRBD1. Trimming at V came to 2 bases and at J to 4 bases, leaving 6 bases not matched to a gene. The CDR3 is made up of 15 amino acids. Looked up from germline, CDR1 is SGHAT and CDR2 is FQNNGV.

This clonotype was seen repeatedly, ten times or more. V and J are TRBV29-1 and TRBJ2-5, with TRBD2 identical over 9 bases. CDR3 size: 12 residues. In germline, CDR1 is SQVTM, CDR2 ANQGSEA. In DNA form, the CDR3 reads TGCTGCACTAGCGGGCAGTCGGAGACCCAGTACTTC. This codes for CCTSGQSETQYF.

The chain links TRBV7-2 to TRBJ2-7, with a weak D call TRBD1 (5 bases). Germline V lookup: CDR1 SGHTA, CDR2 FQGNSA. V lost 4 bases and J lost 4, with 14 bases in between. The CDR3 is made up of 14 amino acids. The CDR3 nucleotides are TGTGCCAGCAGCTGGGCCAGGGTCGAGTACGAGCAGTACTTC. This gives the protein CASSWARVEYEQYF.

Here the CDR3 reads CSVGAVTSTDTQYF. CDR3 coding DNA: TGCAGCGTTGGAGCGGTGACTAGCACAGATACGCAGTATTTT. This sequence joins TRBV29-1 and TRBJ2-3; TRBD2 is a possible D gene (5 bases). The CDR3 is made up of 14 amino acids. Between the trimmed V and J ends, which lost 4 bases and 0 bases, there was a span of 11 bases. Germline CDR1 reads SQVTM; CDR2 reads ANQGSEA.